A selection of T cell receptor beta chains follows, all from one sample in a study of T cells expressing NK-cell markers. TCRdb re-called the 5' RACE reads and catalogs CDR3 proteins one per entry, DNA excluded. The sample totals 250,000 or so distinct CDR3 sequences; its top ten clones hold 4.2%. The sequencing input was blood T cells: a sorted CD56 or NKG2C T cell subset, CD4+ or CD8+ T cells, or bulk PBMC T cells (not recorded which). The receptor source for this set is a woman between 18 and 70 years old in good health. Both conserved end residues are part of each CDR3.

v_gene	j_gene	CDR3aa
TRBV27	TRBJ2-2	CASSSPGTRGSVGGELFF
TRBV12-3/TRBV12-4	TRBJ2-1	CASSLFKGRLAVYNEQFF
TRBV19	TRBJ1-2	CASNTGNYGYTF
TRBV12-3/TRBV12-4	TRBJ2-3	CASRRLAGEDTQYF
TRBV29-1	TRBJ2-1	CSDTGTSGRLGNEQFF
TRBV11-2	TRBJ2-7	CASSLVTDRVYEQYF
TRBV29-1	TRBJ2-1	CSVEDRGLVNNEQFF
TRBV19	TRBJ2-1	CASSIVLGTSTPIQRAYNEQFF
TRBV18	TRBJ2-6	CASSQGFEIIGANVLTF
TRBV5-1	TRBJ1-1	CASSLLPSPAGNTEAFF
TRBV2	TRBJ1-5	CASSVDYSNQPQHF
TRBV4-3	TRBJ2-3	CASSQDRTAYTQYF
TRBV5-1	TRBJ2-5	CASSGGSQETQYF
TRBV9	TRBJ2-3	CASSEGPRETDTQYF
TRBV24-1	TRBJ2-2	CATSVAGKDGELFF
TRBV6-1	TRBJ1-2	CASRPQGMGGGSYGYTF
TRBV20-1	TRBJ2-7	CSARERTSGRSEQYF
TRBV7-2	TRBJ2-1	CASSLDGVAGNEQFF
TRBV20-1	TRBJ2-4	CSAARGTGLAKNIQYF
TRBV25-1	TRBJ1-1	CASTDYTEAFF
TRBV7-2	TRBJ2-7	CASSPGQTSSYEQYF
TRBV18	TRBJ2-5	CASRPPTSEETQYF
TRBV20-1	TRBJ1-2	CSARTTGEINYGYTF
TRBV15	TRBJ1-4	CATSRDTMEKLFF
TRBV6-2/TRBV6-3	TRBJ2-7	CATLRLSSSYEQYF
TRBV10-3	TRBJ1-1	CAAGQGAGEAFF
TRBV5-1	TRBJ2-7	CASSLSGDGVFGQYF
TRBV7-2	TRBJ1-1	CASSFSSGGRMNTEAFF
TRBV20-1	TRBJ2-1	CSARDLTSYGEQFF
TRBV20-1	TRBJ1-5	CSARGGRDYSNQPQHF
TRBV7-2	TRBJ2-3	CASSSDQGARTDTQYF
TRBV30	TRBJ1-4	CAWRGNEKLFF
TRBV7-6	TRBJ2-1	CASSPPPRSSGYNEQFF
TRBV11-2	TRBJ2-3	CASSNGQTSFTDTQYF
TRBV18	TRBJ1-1	CASSPQGQNTEAFF
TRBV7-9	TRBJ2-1	CASSSDLQWGEQFF
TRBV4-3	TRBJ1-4	CASSLRLGRDEKLFF
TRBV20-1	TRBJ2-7	CSANRGFSSYEQYF
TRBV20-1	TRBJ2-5	CSAKRAPVDETQYF
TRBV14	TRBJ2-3	CASSQLRFGTTDTQYF
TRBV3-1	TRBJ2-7	CASSRGLVYEQYF
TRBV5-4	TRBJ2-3	CASSQNFLDTQYF
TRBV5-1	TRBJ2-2	CASSPQTRQGNTGELFF
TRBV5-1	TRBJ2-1	CASSLGWTNNEQFF
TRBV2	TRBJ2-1	CASSALGHQANNEQFF